Listed below are T cell receptor beta chains from one sample, sequenced in a study of blood T cell repertoires in COVID-19. Sequenced by immunoSEQ multiplex PCR; TCRdb stores in-frame clones only, minus some. The sample holds some 360,000 clones, approximately 89% seen once. The sequenced material came from peripheral blood. Receptors originate from a woman aged 60-75 years with COVID-19, enrolled during active disease. Both conserved end residues are part of each CDR3.

v_gene	len	j_gene	CDR3aa
TRBV9	14	TRBJ2-3	CASSVVGETDTQYF
TRBV3-1/TRBV3-2	15	TRBJ1-4	CASSQGGQGSEKLFF
TRBV2	18	TRBJ2-1	CASSSSTKAGGSYNEQFF
TRBV6-5	15	TRBJ1-1	CASSYSPWGDTEAFF
TRBV29-1	13	TRBJ1-2	CSVGRDANYGYTF
TRBV7-9	16	TRBJ2-3	CASSPSGVGLTDTQYF
TRBV9	14	TRBJ2-3	CASSVGAGSDTQYF
TRBV11-3	17	TRBJ2-5	CASSLGWISGGQETQYF
TRBV7-2	16	TRBJ1-6	CASSLVQPYYNSPLHF
TRBV29-1	14	TRBJ2-3	CSVDRGSSTDTQYF
TRBV10-2	14	TRBJ1-1	CASSLQGAGTEAFF
TRBV12-3/TRBV12-4	12	TRBJ1-5	CASSFLSQPQHF
TRBV24-1	14	TRBJ1-5	CATSDSTGIQPQHF
TRBV5-4	12	TRBJ1-6	CASSSRRGDTVF
TRBV7-9	18	TRBJ2-1	CASSLRFRAGGDGNEQFF
TRBV19	14	TRBJ1-5	CASSSDRLNQPQHF
TRBV7-9	14	TRBJ2-3	CASSAGGWTDTQYF
TRBV23-1	16	TRBJ1-4	CASSPLPGQGAEKLFF
TRBV7-9	13	TRBJ2-7	CASSPGHFYEQYF
TRBV2	12	TRBJ1-2	CASSATGNGYTF
TRBV5-1	15	TRBJ1-4	CASSFTGGGKEKLFF
TRBV11-2	14	TRBJ1-5	CASSLGTGDQPQHF
TRBV18	12	TRBJ2-7	CASSRTGNEQYF
TRBV4-1	15	TRBJ1-1	CASRPNRGEGTEAFF
TRBV27	14	TRBJ2-7	CASSQRQGPYEQYF
TRBV5-3	17	TRBJ1-4	CARSARHWREPGEKLFF
TRBV6-2/TRBV6-3	18	TRBJ2-3	CASSFSPTSGGIRDTQYF
TRBV4-1	16	TRBJ2-1	CASSHGGGLAALEQFF
TRBV28	17	TRBJ1-2	CASSFVVGQGADYGYTF
TRBV7-9	11	TRBJ1-1	CASSVESEAFF
TRBV5-6	13	TRBJ1-2	CASSLGQNYGYTF